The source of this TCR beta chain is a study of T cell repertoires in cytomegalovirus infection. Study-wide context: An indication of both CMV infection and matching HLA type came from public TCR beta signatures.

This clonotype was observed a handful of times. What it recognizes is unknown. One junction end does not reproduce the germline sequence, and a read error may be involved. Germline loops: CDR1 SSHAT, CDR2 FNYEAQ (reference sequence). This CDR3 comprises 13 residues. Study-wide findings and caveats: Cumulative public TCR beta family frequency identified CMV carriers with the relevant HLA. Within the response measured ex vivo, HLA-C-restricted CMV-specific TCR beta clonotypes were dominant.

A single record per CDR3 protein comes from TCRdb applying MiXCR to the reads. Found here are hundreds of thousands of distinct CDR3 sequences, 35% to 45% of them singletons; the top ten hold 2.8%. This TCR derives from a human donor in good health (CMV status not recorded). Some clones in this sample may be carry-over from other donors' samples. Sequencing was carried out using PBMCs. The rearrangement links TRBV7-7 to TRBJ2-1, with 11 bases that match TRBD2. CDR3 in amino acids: CASSFSGGGEQFF. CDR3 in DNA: TGTGCTAGCAGCTTTAGCGGGGGGGGGGAGCAGTTCTTC.